This T cell receptor beta chain was obtained from a study of blood T cell repertoires in COVID-19. The assay was immunoSEQ multiplex PCR, and TCRdb's table has in-frame clones only and misses some. Seen here are roughly 250,000 clones, 88% observed once, and the top ten hold just under 1%. Trimming cost V 4 bases and J 0 bases, with 8 bases left between them. This CDR3 has 14 amino acids. The germline V gene has CDR1 LGHDT and CDR2 YNNKEL (reference sequence). This receptor was identified in a woman between 35 and 50 years old who had recovered from COVID-19. Sequencing was performed on peripheral blood. The chain joins TRBV3-1 (or the pseudogene TRBV3-2) to TRBJ2-3; D not resolved. This CDR3 is CASSLTTSTDTQYF. The DNA for the CDR3 is TGTGCCAGCAGCCTGACGACTAGCACAGATACGCAGTATTTT.